What follows describes a single T cell receptor (beta chain). Treatment meaning: preoperative locoregional IRX-2 cytokine immunotherapy. Preoperative locoregional IRX-2 cytokine immunotherapy was tested in the phase Ib source study. This record comes from a study of preoperative IRX-2 immunotherapy in early breast cancer. Some clones are missing from TCRdb's copy, which holds only in-frame ones; the method was immunoSEQ multiplex PCR. Among over 30,000 clones listed, roughly 89% were seen once. Trimming took off 4 bases at V and 5 bases at J, with 16 bases between the two ends. CDR1 and CDR2 from the germline V gene are SGHVT and SQSDAQ. The CDR3 has 15 amino acids.

The origin of this receptor is a human donor with breast cancer. Sequenced material: tumor tissue, taken after IRX-2 immunotherapy. The genes are TRBV7-4 and TRBJ2-3; D unclear. The CDR3 loop is CASSSVTISGDTQYF. DNA for the CDR3: TGTGCCAGCAGCTCCGTAACTATATCTGGAGATACGCAGTATTTT. Filled out from reference TRBV7-4 and TRBJ2-3, the complete variable domain reads GAGVSQSPRYKVAKRGRDVALRCDSISGHVTLYWYRQTLGQGSEVLTYSQSDAQRDKSGRPSGRFSAERPERSVSTLKIQRTEQGDSAVYLCASSSVTISGDTQYFGPGTRLTVL.